This entry describes one T cell receptor beta chain. With a much larger clone just one base away, this may be a read error. This specimen belongs to a study of T cells in Graves' hyperthyroidism and ophthalmopathy. Amplified TCR beta CDR3 regions derived from RNA transcripts. An initial round of RT-PCR targeting the TCR CDR3 relied on the HTBI primer set. Via MiXCR, TCRdb re-called the multiplex PCR reads, giving one row per CDR3 protein. The sample carries under 350,000 distinct CDR3 sequences, about a sixth recorded once. This CDR3 contains 14 residues. Between the trimmed V and J ends, which lost 0 bases and 5 bases, there was a span of 9 bases. Germline CDR1 is SGHRS and CDR2 is YFSETQ.

The clonotype was recovered from a woman aged 55-70 years with Graves' ophthalmopathy. The chain is built from TRBV5-1 and TRBJ2-4; D unclear. What was sequenced was blood. The CDR3 DNA reads TGCGCCAGCAGCTTGGTTCCAGAGGAAAACATTCAGTACTTC. Protein product: CASSLVPEENIQYF.